What follows are 29 T cell receptor beta chains derived from one specimen sequenced in a study of cytomegalovirus exposure and HLA in healthy donors listed by TCRdb under 2017. The receptor library was made with the immunoSEQ multiplex PCR assay. The multiplex PCR relied on a mix of 60 forward primers for TCR Vbeta segments and 13 reverse primers for TCR Jbeta segments. TCRdb provides this immuneACCESS table in a form limited to in-frame rearrangements. Some clones are lacking; in checked studies, under half of them reflect an unresolved V gene, and why the rest are absent is not known. For this sample there are 100,000 to 150,000 clones; about 8.5% appear just once. 5% to 6% of the sample is held by the ten biggest clonotypes. The specimen was PBMCs. All receptors derive from a man between 35 and 55 years old in good health and CMV-seronegative.

This clone was seen a handful of times. V and J are TRBV6-5 and TRBJ2-1; 7 bases align to TRBD1. The V gene's germline CDR1 is MNHEY and CDR2 SVGAGI. Trimming took 5 bases from V and 5 from J; bases not matched to a gene: 3. The CDR3 is made up of 13 amino acids. In DNA, the CDR3 is TGTGCCAGCAGTCCGGGACAGCACAATGAGCAGTTCTTC. As protein: CASSPGQHNEQFF.

The chain couples TRBV28 to TRBJ1-6, with 7 bases identical to TRBD1. J gave up 7 bases and V 5 bases, and 5 bases lay outside the gene matches. The length of the CDR3 is 14 residues. Germline V lookup: CDR1 MDHEN, CDR2 SYDVKM. The CDR3 region is CASSRGTENSPLHF. The CDR3, as DNA: TGTGCCAGCAGTCGTGGGACAGAAAATTCACCCCTCCACTTT.

The rearrangement joins TRBV4-1 to TRBJ1-2; 8 nucleotides align to TRBD1. This CDR3 spans 14 amino acids. V lost 1 base and J lost 9; bases outside the gene matches: 7. Germline assignment: CDR1 MGHRA and CDR2 YSYEKL. The DNA for the CDR3 is TGCGCCAGCAGCCAAGGTCAGGGGGCCATGAGCTACACCTTC. Encoded protein: CASSQGQGAMSYTF.

This clone has a handful of counts. This rearrangement joins TRBV6-5 to TRBJ1-6; 7 bases map to TRBD1. CDR3 length: 15 amino acids. Trimming cost V 6 bases and J 0 bases; bases outside gene matches: 2. From germline, CDR1 is MNHEY and CDR2 SVGAGI. CDR3 nucleotide sequence: TGTGCCAGCAGACGACAGGGCTCCTATAATTCACCCCTCCACTTT. Its protein is CASRRQGSYNSPLHF.

This clone was found a few times. The gene calls are TRBV9 and TRBJ2-2; 7 nucleotides align to TRBD2. Germline V CDR1 and CDR2: SGDLS, YYNGEE. The CDR3 spans 15 residues. Trimming removed 4 bases from V and 1 base from J; junction bases left unmatched: 4. The DNA of the CDR3 is TGTGCCAGCAGCCCCACGGGGGGGAACACCGGGGAGCTGTTTTTT. Translated: CASSPTGGNTGELFF.

This clone was picked up a small number of times. This chain links TRBV18 with TRBJ1-2; D unresolved. The CDR3 length is 13 residues. The V gene lost 4 bases and the J gene lost 3 bases, with 9 bases spanning the gap. In germline, CDR1 is KGHSH, CDR2 LQKENI. This chain's CDR3 is CASSHAGDYGYTF. CDR3 nucleotides: TGTGCCAGCTCACACGCAGGTGACTATGGCTACACCTTC.

In its sample, this clone was seen a few times. V is TRBV7-6 and J is TRBJ1-2; the match to TRBD1 covers 7 bases. Germline loops: CDR1 SGHVS, CDR2 FNYEAQ. The trim removed 4 bases at V and 4 bases at J, leaving 6 bases unmatched. CDR3 length equals 14 residues. The CDR3 loop is CASSSVGGSYGYTF. The CDR3 DNA is TGTGCCAGCAGCTCCGTAGGGGGCAGCTATGGCTACACCTTC.

The chain joins TRBV7-8 to TRBJ1-4; TRBD1 is a possible D gene (6 bases). There are 15 residues in the CDR3. CDR1 and CDR2 from the germline V gene are SGHVS and FQNEAQ. V was trimmed by 5 bases and J by 7 bases, leaving 17 bases between them. The CDR3, as DNA: TGTGCCAGCAGCCTGAACAGGGCGGGCGGTGAAAAACTGTTTTTT. Translating gives CASSLNRAGGEKLFF.

Only a few counts were recorded for this clone. The rearrangement uses TRBV7-9 and TRBJ1-2; possible D gene TRBD1, 6 bases. CDR1 is SEHNR, CDR2 FQNEAQ, per germline (reference sequence). The CDR3 consists of 14 residues. V dropped 5 bases and J dropped 3 bases, with 13 bases sitting between them. DNA for the CDR3: TGTGCCAGCAGCCTCGGACAGCAAGACTATGGCTACACCTTC. This encodes CASSLGQQDYGYTF. Using reference TRBV7-9 and TRBJ1-2 for the parts outside the CDR3, the full variable domain is DTGVSQNPRHKITKRGQNVTFRCDPISEHNRLYWYRQTLGQGPEFLTYFQNEAQLEKSRLLSDRFSAERPKGSFSTLEIQRTEQGDSAMYLCASSLGQQDYGYTFGSGTRLTVV.

In this sample, this clone turned up a few times. J is TRBJ2-5 and V is TRBV7-6, with TRBD1 identical over 7 bases. The assigned J gene may be wrong: the sequence end matches TRBJ2-7 better. This CDR3 comprises 17 residues. Germline CDR1 SGHVS, CDR2 FNYEAQ. In nucleotides, the CDR3 is TGTGCCAGCAGCTTAGTAACCCATGAACAGGGGACCTACGAGCAGTACTTC. It codes for CASSLVTHEQGTYEQYF.

This chain joins TRBV4-3 and TRBJ2-1, with D tentatively TRBD2 (5 bases). Germline CDR1 reads LGHNA; CDR2 reads YSLEER. Trimming left V 3 bases short and J 8 bases short, with 11 bases between. The CDR3 covers 13 residues. This CDR3 is CASSHSTGDEQFF. The CDR3 bases are TGCGCCAGCAGCCACTCAACCGGGGATGAGCAGTTCTTC.

In this sample, this clone turned up a few times. The genes are TRBV2 and TRBJ2-7; the match to TRBD2 covers 11 bases. This CDR3 region has 15 residues. Germline assignment: CDR1 SNHLY and CDR2 FYNNEI. Trimming removed 6 bases from V and 4 bases from J; junction bases left unmatched: 8. The DNA of the CDR3 is TGTGCCAGCAGACCCACTAGCGGGGGATTATACGAGCAGTACTTC. This encodes CASRPTSGGLYEQYF. The whole variable domain, filled in from reference TRBV2 and TRBJ2-7, reads EPEVTQTPSHQVTQMGQEVILRCVPISNHLYFYWYRQILGQKVEFLVSFYNNEISEKSEIFDDQFSVERPDGSNFTLKIRSTKLEDSAMYFCASRPTSGGLYEQYFGPGTRLTVT.

The V and J genes are TRBV2 and TRBJ1-3; tentatively, D is TRBD1 (6 bases). Trimming pared 8 bases from V and 1 base from J, leaving 18 bases between. The CDR3 runs 16 residues. Germline assignment: CDR1 SNHLY and CDR2 FYNNEI. The CDR3 here is CASSGQLLRSGNTIYF. For the CDR3, the DNA is TGTGCCAGCTCGGGACAACTTCTAAGATCTGGAAACACCATATATTTT.

This clone was found a few times. The chain uses TRBV29-1 and TRBJ1-1; D gene unclear. CDR1 SQVTM and CDR2 ANQGSEA come from the germline V gene. V was pared by 0 bases and J by 0 bases, with 5 bases between. There are 13 residues in the CDR3. CDR3 loop: CSVEESVNTEAFF. For the CDR3, the DNA is TGCAGCGTTGAAGAATCGGTGAACACTGAAGCTTTCTTT. Full variable domain (remainder filled in from reference TRBV29-1 and TRBJ1-1): SAVISQKPSRDICQRGTSLTIQCQVDSQVTMMFWYRQQPGQSLTLIATANQGSEATYESGFVIDKFPISRPNLTFSTLTVSNMSPEDSSIYLCSVEESVNTEAFFGQGTRLTVV.

This rearrangement joins TRBV2 to TRBJ2-5, with TRBD1 identical over 7 bases. The last part of the DNA fits TRBJ2-7 better; the J call may be wrong. In germline, CDR1 is SNHLY, CDR2 FYNNEI. This CDR3 spans 13 amino acids. The CDR3 bases are TGTGCCAGCAGTGCGGGACAGAGCTACGAGCAGTACTTC. Translating gives CASSAGQSYEQYF.

A few counts support this clone. This chain joins TRBV30 and TRBJ2-7; 8 bases match TRBD1. CDR1 is GTSNPN and CDR2 is SVGIG in the germline V gene (reference sequence). This CDR3 comprises 15 residues. J gave up 3 bases and V 2 bases, and 9 bases lay outside the gene matches. CDR3 nucleotides: TGTGCCTGGAGTCTCCCTGGACAGGGAATCTACGAGCAGTACTTC. It codes for CAWSLPGQGIYEQYF.

The chain carries TRBV7-8 and TRBJ1-4; no clear D gene. The CDR3 sequence is 16 residues long. V lost 5 bases to trimming and J lost 4 bases, with 17 bases between them. Germline values: CDR1 SGHVS, CDR2 FQNEAQ. The CDR3 sequence is CASSVGLSGYNEKLFF. In nucleotides, the CDR3 is TGTGCCAGCAGCGTCGGCCTCTCCGGGTATAATGAAAAACTGTTTTTT. Full variable domain (remainder filled in from reference TRBV7-8 and TRBJ1-4): GAGVSQSPRYKVAKRGQDVALRCDPISGHVSLFWYQQALGQGPEFLTYFQNEAQLDKSGLPSDRFFAERPEGSVSTLKIQRTQQEDSAVYLCASSVGLSGYNEKLFFGSGTQLSVL.

The sample holds a few counts of this clone. The chain joins TRBV9 to TRBJ1-2, with 9 positions matching TRBD1. The CDR3 loop spans 14 amino acids. V gave up 3 bases and J gave up 4 bases; unmatched junction bases: 4. Germline loops: CDR1 SGDLS, CDR2 YYNGEE. The CDR3 spells CASSAGTGSYGYTF. DNA of the CDR3: TGTGCCAGCAGCGCCGGGACAGGGTCCTATGGCTACACCTTC. Full variable domain (outside the CDR3, taken from reference TRBV9 and TRBJ1-2): DSGVTQTPKHLITATGQRVTLRCSPRSGDLSVYWYQQSLDQGLQFLIQYYNGEERAKGNILERFSAQQFPDLHSELNLSSLELGDSALYFCASSAGTGSYGYTFGSGTRLTVV.

The table lists this clone with a few counts. The J gene is TRBJ2-7, the V gene TRBV27; tentative D call: TRBD2 (5 bases). CDR1 MNHEY and CDR2 SMNVEV come from the germline V gene (reference sequence). V was shortened by 3 bases and J by 2 bases, with 11 bases between the two germline ends. The CDR3 has 14 residues. The CDR3 DNA is TGTGCCAGCAGTTTTCGAGGGCTCACCTACGAGCAGTACTTC. This gives the protein CASSFRGLTYEQYF.

The chain combines TRBV5-1 with TRBJ2-3, with D tentatively TRBD1 (6 bases). This CDR3 contains 15 residues. Germline CDR1 is SGHRS and CDR2 is YFSETQ. V lost 4 bases, J lost 4 bases, and 16 bases lay in between. As DNA, the CDR3 is TGCGCCAGCAGCGTGGACTCCCCAGGGGCAGATACGCAGTATTTT. It translates to CASSVDSPGADTQYF.

This clone has more than one count but fewer than ten. The chain has TRBV15 and TRBJ1-1; D unclear. Trimming removed 0 bases at V and 0 bases at J, with 5 bases between. The CDR3 contains 14 residues. Per the germline V gene, CDR1 is LNHNV and CDR2 is YYDKDF (reference sequence). CDR3 amino acids: CATSREIVNTEAFF. In DNA form, the CDR3 reads TGTGCCACCAGCAGAGAGATAGTGAACACTGAAGCTTTCTTT.

This clone appeared a few times. The chain has TRBV2 and TRBJ2-2; D remains ambiguous. Trimming took 8 bases from V and 4 from J, leaving 11 bases between them. The germline gives CDR1 SNHLY, CDR2 FYNNEI. CDR3 length: 13 residues. This CDR3 is CASARSGTGELFF. In DNA, the CDR3 is TGTGCCAGCGCTCGCAGTGGCACCGGGGAGCTGTTTTTT.

V gene TRBV5-1 combines with J gene TRBJ1-1, with TRBD1 as a possible D gene (6 bases). Germline loops: CDR1 SGHRS, CDR2 YFSETQ. V lost 0 bases and J 4 bases, leaving 10 bases between the germline ends. The CDR3 length is 14 residues. The chain's CDR3 is CASSLERGSTEAFF. CDR3 in DNA: TGCGCCAGCAGCTTGGAGAGGGGGAGCACTGAAGCTTTCTTT.

This clone has a handful of counts. The chain is built from TRBV7-9 and TRBJ2-2; weak D call: TRBD2 (5 bases). The germline gives CDR1 SEHNR, CDR2 FQNEAQ (reference sequence). This CDR3 is built from 15 residues. Trimming stripped 5 bases from V and 10 bases from J, with 20 bases between. This CDR3 reads CASSPPRRTAVELFF. CDR3 bases: TGTGCCAGCAGCCCGCCAAGGAGGACTGCGGTGGAGCTGTTTTTT. The full variable domain, with the rest looked up from reference TRBV7-9 and TRBJ2-2, is DTGVSQNPRHKITKRGQNVTFRCDPISEHNRLYWYRQTLGQGPEFLTYFQNEAQLEKSRLLSDRFSAERPKGSFSTLEIQRTEQGDSAMYLCASSPPRRTAVELFFGEGSRLTVL.

In its sample, this clone was seen a few times. V is TRBV6-5 and J is TRBJ1-6; no clear D. This CDR3 contains 15 residues. CDR1 MNHEY and CDR2 SVGAGI come from the germline V gene. V was shortened by 6 bases and J by 4 bases, with 13 bases between the two germline ends. The CDR3: CASSAGLEYNSPLHF. In DNA, the CDR3 is TGTGCCAGCAGCGCAGGACTAGAATATAATTCACCCCTCCACTTT.

This clone was seen more than once but under ten times. V is TRBV6-1 and J is TRBJ1-3; possible D gene TRBD1, 6 bases. The CDR3 contains 13 residues. Germline V CDR1 and CDR2: MNHNS, SASEGT. Between the trimmed V and J ends, which lost 5 bases and 4 bases, there was a span of 9 bases. In DNA, the CDR3 is TGTGCCAGCAGTACAGGGTTAGGAAACACCATATATTTT. This encodes CASSTGLGNTIYF.

The chain joins TRBV9 to TRBJ2-3; 11 bases agree with TRBD2. The CDR3 length is 15 residues. V shed 4 bases and J 3 bases; nucleotides not matched to a gene: 4. Germline loops: CDR1 SGDLS, CDR2 YYNGEE. CDR3 sequence (DNA): TGTGCCAGCAGCAAAGGGACTAGCGGTACAGATACGCAGTATTTT. It translates to CASSKGTSGTDTQYF.

The genes are TRBV5-1 and TRBJ2-7; possibly TRBD2 for D (5 bases). The V end lost 4 bases, the J end lost 1 base, and 12 bases lay between the germline ends. CDR3 length equals 14 residues. Germline lookup yields CDR1 SGHRS and CDR2 YFSETQ. CDR3 coding DNA: TGCGCCAGCAGCCCTGGAGCGGTGTCCTACGAGCAGTACTTC. The encoded protein is CASSPGAVSYEQYF.

V usage is TRBV4-2 and J usage is TRBJ1-1, with a possible D match to TRBD1 (5 bases). V was trimmed by 3 bases and J by 3 bases, leaving 14 bases between them. The CDR3 runs to 15 residues. Per germline, CDR1 LGHNA and CDR2 YNFKEQ. CDR3 DNA: TGTGCCAGCAGCCAGCCGGGACGGGAGGACACTGAAGCTTTCTTT. Protein: CASSQPGREDTEAFF.